These T cell receptor beta chains were read from a single sample in a study of blood T cell repertoires in COVID-19. The table came from immunoSEQ multiplex PCR; TCRdb's copy has only in-frame clones and leaves some out. The sample has 150,000 to 200,000 clones, 75% to 85% seen once. Sequenced sample: peripheral blood. These receptors were obtained from a human donor in a cohort sampled during active COVID-19. Both conserved end residues are part of each CDR3. The D gene is left open where the match is weak. Rows give clone size only sometimes, using once, few, many, or a class for an expanded clone.

>TRBD1|TRBV5-3|TRBJ2-2|.
CARSLGRGPHTGELFF
TGTGCCAGAAGCTTGGGCAGGGGGCCGCACACCGGGGAGCTGTTTTTT
>TRBD1|TRBV14|TRBJ2-1|.
CASSPRDSLANEQFF
TGTGCCAGCAGCCCCCGGGACAGCCTCGCAAATGAGCAGTTCTTC
>.|TRBV10-1|TRBJ2-3|once
CASSEYRKNTDTQYF
TGCGCCAGCAGTGAGTACAGGAAGAACACAGATACGCAGTATTTT
>TRBD1|TRBV5-6|TRBJ2-5|.
CASRETGGEGTQYF
TGTGCCAGCAGGGAAACAGGGGGCGAGGGGACCCAGTACTTC
>.|TRBV19|TRBJ2-2|.
CASTMGPGLSTGELFF
TGTGCCAGCACGATGGGACCGGGACTTTCCACCGGGGAGCTGTTTTTT
>TRBD2|TRBV9|TRBJ2-2|.
CASSIRTSGGSTGELFF
TGTGCCAGCAGCATTCGAACTAGCGGAGGCTCCACCGGGGAGCTGTTTTTT
>.|TRBV28|TRBJ2-2|.
CASTTGGDIGELFF
TGTGCCAGCACTACCGGAGGAGATATCGGGGAGCTGTTTTTT
>.|TRBV7-2|TRBJ2-7|.
CASRPTPSYEQYF
TGTGCCAGCAGGCCAACACCCTCCTACGAGCAGTACTTC
>TRBD1|TRBV5-1|TRBJ2-2|medium-sized
CASSREGQGNTGELFF
TGCGCCAGCAGCAGGGAGGGACAGGGGAACACCGGGGAGCTGTTTTTT
>TRBD2|TRBV10-3|TRBJ2-1|.
CAIRTPAPRGGEQFF
TGTGCCATCAGAACTCCAGCGCCCCGGGGGGGGGAGCAGTTCTTC
>.|TRBV19|TRBJ2-1|once
CASSLTVYNEQFF
TGTGCCAGTAGTCTCACTGTCTACAATGAGCAGTTCTTC
>.|TRBV6-1|TRBJ2-5|.
CASSAIRGVPQETQYF
TGTGCCAGCAGTGCTATCCGGGGTGTCCCCCAAGAGACCCAGTACTTC
>TRBD1|TRBV19|TRBJ1-1|.
CASRITGGRTEAFF
TGTGCCAGTAGAATAACAGGGGGCCGGACTGAAGCTTTCTTT
>.|TRBV27|TRBJ2-7|.
CASSSPQEQYF
TGTGCCAGCAGCTCCCCGCAGGAGCAGTACTTC
>.|TRBV10-3|TRBJ1-2|.
CAIRNRPRGDRYGYTF
TGTGCCATCAGGAATCGACCTAGGGGCGATCGCTATGGCTACACCTTC
>.|TRBV3-1/TRBV3-2|TRBJ2-3|.
CASSRFYKWTVTDTQYF
TGTGCCAGCAGCCGATTCTATAAATGGACAGTGACAGATACGCAGTATTTT
>TRBD1|TRBV3-1/TRBV3-2|TRBJ1-2|.
CASSQGQGEYGYTF
TGTGCCAGCAGCCAAGGACAGGGAGAATATGGCTACACCTTC
>.|TRBV10-3|TRBJ1-1|.
CAIRGTMAGDTEAFF
TGTGCCATCAGAGGAACTATGGCCGGAGACACTGAAGCTTTCTTT
>.|TRBV19|TRBJ2-3|.
CASSRTVSTDTQYF
TGTGCCAGTAGTAGGACAGTTAGCACAGATACGCAGTATTTT
>.|TRBV15|TRBJ2-5|once
CATSRAPVRVRETQYF
TGTGCCACCAGCAGAGCCCCAGTCCGGGTTCGGGAGACCCAGTACTTC
>TRBD1|TRBV28|TRBJ1-2|.
CASSPGTGYYGYTF
TGTGCCAGCAGTCCCGGGACAGGGTACTATGGCTACACCTTC
>TRBD1|TRBV9|TRBJ2-1|.
CASSSPMGQVERGEQFF
TGTGCCAGCAGCTCCCCGATGGGACAGGTCGAAAGGGGTGAGCAGTTCTTC
>.|TRBV5-1|TRBJ2-3|few
CASSWGSTDTQYF
TGCGCCAGCAGCTGGGGCAGCACAGATACGCAGTATTTT
>TRBD1|TRBV10-1|TRBJ1-1|.
CASSEDRDTEAFF
TGCGCCAGCAGTGAGGACAGGGATACTGAAGCTTTCTTT
>TRBD1|TRBV10-3|TRBJ1-1|.
CAIRQGDTEAFF
TGTGCCATCAGGCAGGGGGACACTGAAGCTTTCTTT
>.|TRBV30|TRBJ2-5|.
CAWSVGAGLQETQYF
TGTGCCTGGAGTGTGGGTGCAGGCCTCCAAGAGACCCAGTACTTC
>.|TRBV7-2|TRBJ2-1|.
CASSSSQNPYNEQFF
TGTGCCAGCAGCTCGTCACAAAACCCGTACAATGAGCAGTTCTTC
>.|TRBV5-4|TRBJ2-5|.
CASSSEMGGRTQYF
TGTGCCAGCAGCTCCGAGATGGGGGGGCGAACCCAGTACTTC
>TRBD1|TRBV29-1|TRBJ1-1|.
CSANRGLNTEAFF
TGCAGCGCCAACAGGGGATTGAACACTGAAGCTTTCTTT
>.|TRBV30|TRBJ2-5|.
CAWSLGQGGTQYF
TGTGCCTGGAGCTTGGGGCAGGGGGGGACCCAGTACTTC